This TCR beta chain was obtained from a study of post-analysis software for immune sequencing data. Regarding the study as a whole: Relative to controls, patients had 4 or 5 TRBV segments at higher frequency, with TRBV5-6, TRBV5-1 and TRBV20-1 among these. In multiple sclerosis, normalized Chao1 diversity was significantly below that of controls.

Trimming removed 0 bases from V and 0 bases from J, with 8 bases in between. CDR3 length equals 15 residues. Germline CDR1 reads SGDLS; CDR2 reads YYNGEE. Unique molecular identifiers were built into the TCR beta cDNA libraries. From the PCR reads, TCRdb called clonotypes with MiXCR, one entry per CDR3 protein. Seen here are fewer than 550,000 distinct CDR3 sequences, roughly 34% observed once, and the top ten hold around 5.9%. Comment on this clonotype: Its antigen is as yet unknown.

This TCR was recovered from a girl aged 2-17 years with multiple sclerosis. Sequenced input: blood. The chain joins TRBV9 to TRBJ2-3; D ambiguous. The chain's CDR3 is CASSVADGSTDTQYF. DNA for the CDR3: TGTGCCAGCAGCGTAGCTGACGGGAGCACAGATACGCAGTATTTT.